One and the same sample provided the 10 T cell receptor beta chains below, sequenced in a study of cytomegalovirus exposure and HLA in healthy donors. Sequencing was performed with immunoSEQ multiplex PCR; in TCRdb, only in-frame clones are kept and a portion is missing. The data hold some 240,000 clones, with roughly 83% observed a single time. The source material was PBMCs. The receptors shown here come from a woman younger than 35 in good health and CMV-seronegative.

The V and J genes are TRBV5-4 and TRBJ1-1; tentative D call: TRBD1 (6 bases). The germline V and J ends were trimmed by 4 bases and 6 bases, with 10 bases remaining between them. This CDR3 spans 12 amino acids. Germline V gene sequence: CDR1 SGHNT, CDR2 YYREEE (reference sequence). Written as DNA, the CDR3 is TGTGCCAGCAGCCCGGACAGTTCTGAAGCTTTCTTT. This codes for CASSPDSSEAFF.

The sample holds one count of this clone. The chain couples TRBV5-1 to TRBJ2-2, with D maybe TRBD1 (6 bases). Trimming cost V 9 bases and J 4 bases, with 16 bases left between them. The CDR3 is made up of 14 amino acids. Germline CDR1 is SGHRS and CDR2 is YFSETQ. CDR3 sequence reads: CAMGTGHGTGELFF. Written as DNA, the CDR3 is TGCGCCATGGGAACAGGGCACGGCACCGGGGAGCTGTTTTTT.

This sequence joins TRBV19 and TRBJ2-1; no definite D call. The CDR3 runs 16 residues. The V end was cut by 7 bases, the J end by 0 bases, with 16 bases between. Germline values: CDR1 LNHDA, CDR2 SQIVND (reference sequence). CDR3 loop: CASTPGPMSSYNEQFF. CDR3 in DNA: TGTGCCAGTACCCCAGGACCGATGAGCTCCTACAATGAGCAGTTCTTC. The full variable domain, in which reference TRBV19 and TRBJ2-1 provide the parts outside the CDR3, is DGGITQSPKYLFRKEGQNVTLSCEQNLNHDAMYWYRQDPGQGLRLIYYSQIVNDFQKGDIAEGYSVSREKKESFPLTVTSAQKNPTAFYLCASTPGPMSSYNEQFFGPGTRLTVL.

The chain combines TRBV29-1 with TRBJ2-2, with D possibly TRBD1 on 6 matching bases. Germline CDR1 SQVTM, CDR2 ANQGSEA. Trimming shortened V by 4 bases and J by 3 bases, and 9 bases separated the two germline ends. The CDR3 covers 13 residues. CDR3 in DNA: TGCAGCGTTGCACAGGGACACACCGGGGAGCTGTTTTTT. It specifies CSVAQGHTGELFF.

The chain's CDR3 is CASSQGGPGRTGELFF. DNA of the CDR3: TGCGCCAGCAGCCAAGGAGGCCCAGGGAGGACCGGGGAGCTGTTTTTT. The rearrangement links TRBV4-1 to TRBJ2-2, with TRBD2 as a possible D gene (6 bases). The V gene's germline CDR1 is MGHRA and CDR2 YSYEKL. The ends were cut back, 1 base at V and 5 bases at J, with 14 bases in the middle. CDR3 size: 16 residues.

This clone was observed a single time. The rearrangement links TRBV5-5 to TRBJ2-5; D is perhaps TRBD1 (6 bases). From germline, CDR1 is SGHKS and CDR2 YYEKEE (reference sequence). The CDR3 extends over 13 amino acids. Trimming cost V 2 bases and J 4 bases, with 9 bases left between them. The CDR3 DNA is TGTGCCAGCAGCTTAGACAGGCGAGAGACCCAGTACTTC. Translation gives CASSLDRRETQYF.

The V call is TRBV6-4, the J call TRBJ2-1; tentatively, D is TRBD1 or TRBD2 (5 bases each). This CDR3 spans 14 amino acids. V lost 5 bases and J lost 1, with 9 bases in between. Germline CDR1 MRHNA, CDR2 SNTAGT. The chain's CDR3 is CASSMGESYNEQFF. In DNA, the CDR3 is TGTGCCAGCAGTATGGGGGAGTCCTACAATGAGCAGTTCTTC.

V usage is TRBV2 and J usage is TRBJ2-7, with a weak D call TRBD2 (5 bases). Trimming took 3 bases from V and 3 from J, leaving 15 bases between them. The CDR3 has 15 amino acids. In germline, CDR1 is SNHLY, CDR2 FYNNEI. As DNA, the CDR3 is TGTGCCAGCAGTGAGGAGGAATTAGCAGTCTACGAGCAGTACTTC. Its protein is CASSEEELAVYEQYF.

V usage is TRBV29-1 and J usage is TRBJ2-5, with a tentative D call TRBD1 (7 bases). Trimming removed 7 bases from V and 9 bases from J, with 18 bases in between. The V gene's germline CDR1 is SQVTM and CDR2 ANQGSEA. This CDR3 contains 12 residues. The CDR3 DNA is TGCAGCGCATCACGACAGGGCGGGGCCCAGTACTTC. Protein: CSASRQGGAQYF.

Points on this clone: The same CDR3 can be traced to other DNA sequences in this sample. The V and J genes are TRBV7-3 and TRBJ2-3; TRBD2 aligns across 7 bases. The CDR3 has 15 amino acids. The junction had 3 bases not matched to a gene; V was cut back by 2 bases and J by 1 base. Germline CDR1 reads SGHTA; CDR2 reads FQGTGA. This CDR3 is CASSLSSGGTDTQYF. In nucleotides, the CDR3 is TGTGCCAGCAGCTTATCCAGCGGGGGCACAGATACGCAGTATTTT.